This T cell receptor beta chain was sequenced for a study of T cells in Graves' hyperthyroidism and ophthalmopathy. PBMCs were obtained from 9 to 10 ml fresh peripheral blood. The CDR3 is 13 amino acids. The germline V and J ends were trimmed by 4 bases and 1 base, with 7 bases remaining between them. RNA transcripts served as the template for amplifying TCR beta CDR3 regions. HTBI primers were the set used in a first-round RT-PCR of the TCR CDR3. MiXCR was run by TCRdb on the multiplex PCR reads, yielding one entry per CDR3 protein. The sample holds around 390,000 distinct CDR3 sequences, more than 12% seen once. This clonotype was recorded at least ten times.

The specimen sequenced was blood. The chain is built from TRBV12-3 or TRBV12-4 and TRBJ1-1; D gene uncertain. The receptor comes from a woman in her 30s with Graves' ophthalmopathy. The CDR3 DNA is TGTGCCAGCAGTTCGGCAGAGAACACTGAAGCTTTCTTT. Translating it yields CASSSAENTEAFF.